A selection of T cell receptor beta chains follows, all from one sample in a study of T cells in Graves' hyperthyroidism and ophthalmopathy. One entry per CDR3 protein results from TCRdb running MiXCR on the multiplex PCR reads. Found here are tens of thousands of distinct CDR3 sequences, approximately 58% of them singletons; the top ten hold 30% to 40%. The sequenced material came from peripheral blood or thyroid tissue (not recorded which). The receptors come from a man aged 18 to 29 with Graves' hyperthyroidism. Both conserved end residues are part of each CDR3. Each record gives: V gene, clone size, D gene, J gene, CDR3 protein, CDR3 DNA. The D gene is left open where the match is weak. Rows give clone size only sometimes, using once, few, many, or a class for an expanded clone.

>TRBV19|.|.|TRBJ1-4
CASSIGRFPLFF
TGTGCCAGTAGTATCGGACGATTTCCACTGTTTTTT
>TRBV19|.|.|TRBJ1-2
CASTTAGWSDGYTF
TGTGCCAGTACCACGGCAGGTTGGTCCGATGGCTACACCTTC
>TRBV6-1|.|TRBD1|TRBJ1-5
CASSAQGVYQPQHF
TGTGCCAGCAGCGCCCAGGGGGTGTATCAGCCCCAGCATTTT
>TRBV20-1|.|.|TRBJ1-1
CSASSVIGAFF
TGCAGTGCTAGCAGCGTTATCGGAGCTTTCTTT
>TRBV7-8|.|.|TRBJ1-5
CASSLTSYTGFSNRPQHF
TGTGCCAGCAGCCTTACGTCTTACACAGGTTTTAGCAATCGGCCCCAGCATTTT
>TRBV7-9|.|.|TRBJ2-5
CASSQDAISGETQYF
TGCGCCAGCAGCCAAGATGCTATCTCCGGGGAGACCCAGTACTTC
>TRBV24-1|many|TRBD2|TRBJ2-3
CATSDLGGSDTDTQYF
TGTGCCACCAGTGATTTGGGCGGGAGTGACACAGATACGCAGTATTTT
>TRBV4-1|many|.|TRBJ1-1
CASSLTGTDTEAFF
TGCGCCAGCAGCCTCACAGGGACGGACACTGAAGCTTTCTTT
>TRBV20-1|.|.|TRBJ1-5
CSATADGGTETQHF
TGCAGTGCTACAGCGGACGGCGGTACGGAGACCCAGCATTTT
>TRBV6-5|.|.|TRBJ1-2
CASSDDSWDYGYTF
TGTGCCAGCAGTGACGACAGTTGGGACTATGGCTACACCTTC
>TRBV7-6|.|.|TRBJ1-2
CASSLDYEGSARGYTF
TGTGCCAGCAGCTTAGATTACGAGGGCTCGGCGCGCGGCTACACCTTC
>TRBV29-1|.|.|TRBJ2-5
CVETRESETQYF
TGCGTTGAAACTAGGGAGTCGGAGACCCAGTACTTC
>TRBV28|.|.|TRBJ2-3
CASGAGHTDTQYF
TGTGCCTCCGGGGCGGGACACACAGATACGCAGTATTTT
>TRBV19|.|.|TRBJ1-5
CASSTLGTNQPQHF
TGTGCCAGTAGTACCCTGGGCACAAATCAGCCCCAGCATTTT
>TRBV10-3|.|TRBD2|TRBJ2-7
CAISESNLAGFYEQYF
TGTGCCATCAGTGAGTCGAACCTAGCGGGATTCTACGAGCAGTACTTC
>TRBV2|.|TRBD1|TRBJ1-1
CAISAGGSEAFF
TGTGCCATCAGCGCAGGGGGCTCTGAAGCTTTCTTT
>TRBV7-2|.|TRBD2|TRBJ2-7
CASSRAGTSGSSEQYF
TGTGCCAGCAGCCGCGCTGGGACTAGCGGGAGTAGTGAGCAGTACTTC
>TRBV6-1|many|.|TRBJ2-3
CASGLDTQYF
TGTGCCAGCGGGTTGGATACGCAGTATTTT
>TRBV29-1|.|.|TRBJ1-3
CSAMSPGEGNTIYF
TGCAGCGCAATGAGCCCAGGGGAAGGAAACACCATATATTTT
>TRBV5-5|.|.|TRBJ1-5
CASSPRTRGDQPQHF
TGTGCCAGCAGCCCGCGGACAAGGGGTGATCAGCCCCAGCATTTT
>TRBV7-3|many|TRBD1|TRBJ2-3
CASSSRDRGRDTQYF
TGTGCCAGCAGCTCCCGGGACAGGGGTAGAGATACGCAGTATTTT
>TRBV7-2|.|.|TRBJ1-2
CASSFDTNYGYTF
TGTGCCAGCAGCTTCGATACTAACTATGGCTACACCTTC
>TRBV2|many|.|TRBJ2-5
CASSEFRAVQETQYF
TGTGCCAGCAGTGAATTTAGGGCAGTCCAAGAGACCCAGTACTTC
>TRBV6-6|.|TRBD1|TRBJ1-5
CASSYSGQGGRQPQHF
TGTGCCAGCAGTTACTCTGGACAGGGGGGTCGTCAGCCCCAGCATTTT
>TRBV6-9|.|.|TRBJ1-5
CASSVGSNQPQHF
TGTGCCAGCAGTGTGGGATCGAATCAGCCCCAGCATTTT
>TRBV4-3|.|.|TRBJ2-7
CASSQVAQPDYEQYF
TGCGCCAGCAGCCAAGTAGCACAGCCCGACTACGAGCAGTACTTC
>TRBV12-3/TRBV12-4|.|.|TRBJ1-6
CASRKSGGVNSPLHF
TGTGCCAGCAGGAAATCGGGAGGGGTTAATTCACCCCTCCACTTT
>TRBV9|many|TRBD2|TRBJ2-5
CASSYRGLAGETQYF
TGTGCCAGCAGCTACCGAGGACTAGCGGGAGAGACCCAGTACTTC
>TRBV20-1|.|.|TRBJ2-7
CSARDFYEQYF
TGCAGTGCTAGAGACTTCTACGAGCAGTACTTC
>TRBV7-9|.|.|TRBJ1-2
CASDGTGSEGYTF
TGTGCCAGCGACGGAACAGGGAGTGAAGGCTACACCTTC
>TRBV20-1|many|TRBD1|TRBJ1-4
CSAVIIQGQFGSEKLFF
TGCAGTGCTGTCATCATACAGGGACAGTTTGGTAGTGAAAAACTGTTTTTT
>TRBV7-2|many|.|TRBJ2-7
CASSLAGMASYEQYF
TGTGCCAGCAGCTTAGCAGGGATGGCCTCCTACGAGCAGTACTTC
>TRBV5-1|many|.|TRBJ2-3
CASSPDYTQYF
TGCGCCAGCAGCCCCGACTATACGCAGTATTTT
>TRBV6-5|.|TRBD2|TRBJ2-2
CASSYIGQGLPTPELFF
TGTGCCAGCAGTTACATTGGGCAGGGACTACCAACCCCGGAGCTGTTTTTT
>TRBV9|many|TRBD2|TRBJ2-5
CASSPRGIAGGLETQYF
TGTGCCAGCAGCCCCCGCGGGATAGCGGGAGGCCTCGAGACCCAGTACTTC
>TRBV2|many|.|TRBJ1-2
CASSEGGYYGYTF
TGTGCCAGCAGTGAAGGGGGGTATTACGGCTACACCTTC
>TRBV15|.|.|TRBJ1-4
CATSRTPTGRNEKLFF
TGTGCCACCAGCAGAACCCCGACAGGCCGTAATGAAAAACTGTTTTTT
>TRBV29-1|.|TRBD1|TRBJ2-5
CSVDGTGQETQYF
TGCAGCGTTGATGGGACAGGGCAGGAGACCCAGTACTTC
>TRBV10-3|few|TRBD1|TRBJ1-2
CAFRTGAGYTF
TGTGCGTTCCGGACAGGAGCAGGCTACACCTTC
>TRBV6-5|many|.|TRBJ1-5
CASSARLSNQPQHF
TGTGCCAGCTCTGCCAGGCTGAGCAATCAGCCCCAGCATTTT
>TRBV19|.|.|TRBJ2-7
CASSIGGGGEQYF
TGTGCCAGTAGTATAGGGGGCGGAGGAGAGCAGTACTTC
>TRBV25-1|.|.|TRBJ1-1
CASSPGLEAFF
TGTGCCAGCAGTCCCGGGCTTGAAGCTTTCTTT
>TRBV4-3|many|TRBD1|TRBJ2-6
CASSSRTGAHSGANVLTF
TGCGCCAGCAGCTCGCGGACAGGGGCTCACTCTGGGGCCAACGTCCTGACTTTC
>TRBV19|many|.|TRBJ1-5
CASKLESNQPQHF
TGTGCCAGTAAGTTAGAAAGCAATCAGCCCCAGCATTTT
>TRBV9|.|.|TRBJ1-2
CASSPRTAGGYGYTF
TGTGCCAGCAGCCCGCGGACAGCCGGTGGCTATGGCTACACCTTC
>TRBV5-6|.|TRBD1|TRBJ2-5
CASSAGTGGQETQYF
TGTGCCAGCAGCGCCGGGACAGGGGGACAAGAGACCCAGTACTTC
>TRBV10-3|many|TRBD1|TRBJ2-5
CAISRDRGVGETQYF
TGTGCCATCAGCAGGGACAGGGGAGTGGGAGAGACCCAGTACTTC
>TRBV7-8|many|.|TRBJ1-2
CASSLARRGGQSGYGYTF
TGTGCCAGCAGCTTAGCGCGCCGCGGGGGGCAATCGGGCTATGGCTACACCTTC
>TRBV2|many|.|TRBJ1-2
CASRVRLAYGYTF
TGTGCCAGCAGAGTGAGGCTGGCCTATGGCTACACCTTC